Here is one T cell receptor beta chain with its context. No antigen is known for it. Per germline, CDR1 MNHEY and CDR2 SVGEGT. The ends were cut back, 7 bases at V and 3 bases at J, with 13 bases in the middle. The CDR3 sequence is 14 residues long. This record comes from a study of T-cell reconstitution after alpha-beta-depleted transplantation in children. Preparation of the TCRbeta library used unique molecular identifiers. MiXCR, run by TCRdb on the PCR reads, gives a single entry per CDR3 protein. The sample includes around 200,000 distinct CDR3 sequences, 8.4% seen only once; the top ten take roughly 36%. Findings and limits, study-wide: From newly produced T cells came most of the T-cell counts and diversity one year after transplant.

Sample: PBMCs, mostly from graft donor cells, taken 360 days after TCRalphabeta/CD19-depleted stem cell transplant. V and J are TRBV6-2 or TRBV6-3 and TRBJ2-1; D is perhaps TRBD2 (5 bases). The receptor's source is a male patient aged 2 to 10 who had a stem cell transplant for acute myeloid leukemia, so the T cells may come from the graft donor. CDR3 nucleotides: TGTGCCAGCAACCTCAGAGGGCTCTACAATGAGCAGTTCTTC. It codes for CASNLRGLYNEQFF.